This T cell receptor beta chain was sequenced for a study of graft-versus-host responses after intestinal transplantation. Profiled with immunoSEQ multiplex PCR; TCRdb holds only in-frame clones, not every one. The sample includes tens of thousands of clones, about 94% of them seen just once. Germline V CDR1 and CDR2: SGHNT, YYREEE (reference sequence). This CDR3 has 15 amino acids. For this clone: Its antigen remains unknown. A read error may account for a junction end that differs from germline.

This sequence was found in a human donor who received an intestinal transplant. This chain uses TRBV5-4 with TRBJ2-3; 11 bases agree with TRBD1. The specimen comprised unstimulated CD8+ T cells sorted from spleen or lymph node cells, sampled before intestinal transplant. CDR3 DNA: TGTGCCAGCAGTTTGGACAGGGGGCGGGCAGATACGCAGTATTTT. It encodes CASSLDRGRADTQYF.